This TCR beta chain was obtained from a study of cytomegalovirus exposure and HLA in healthy donors. The PCR contained 60 Vbeta and 13 Jbeta primers. Repertoires were generated with immunoSEQ multiplex PCR, while TCRdb's copy carries only in-frame clones and drops some. The sample carries over 50,000 clones, around 83% recorded once. Material for sequencing was PBMCs. This TCR came from a middle-aged man in good health and CMV-seronegative.

The CDR3 spells CASSLGQISTDTQYF. In nucleotides, the CDR3 is TGTGCCAGCAGCTTAGGACAGATTAGCACAGATACGCAGTATTTT. This chain joins TRBV11-2 and TRBJ2-3; possibly TRBD1 for D (5 bases). The CDR3 is 15 amino acids. V gave up 1 base and J gave up 0 bases, with 8 bases separating them. CDR1 SGHAT and CDR2 FQNNGV come from the germline V gene.